This is a list of T cell receptor beta chains from one sample in a study of a mutant IDH1 vaccine in newly diagnosed glioma. No antigen has been identified for these receptors. TCRdb's table, derived via immunoSEQ multiplex PCR, lists solely in-frame clones and lacks some. The sample gives approximately 50,000 clones, roughly 72% of which show up once; about 4.9% is in the top ten. The input for sequencing was PBMCs, taken from a glioma patient whose treatment included an IDH1 peptide vaccine. Receptors were obtained from a woman aged 40 to 49 with glioma. Some clones in this sample may be carry-over from other donors' samples. The CDR3 runs from the conserved cysteine through the conserved F or W. A D gene is named only where the DNA matches it firmly. Clone sizes are given selectively: once, few, many, or a class where the clone is expanded.

d_call: -
clone_size: few
j_call: TRBJ2-1
v_call: TRBV5-1
cdr3_length: 15
cdr3_nt: TGCGCCAGCAGCTTACAGGGTTCTATGGGCAATGAGCAGTTCTTC
cdr3_aa: CASSLQGSMGNEQFF

d_call: TRBD1
clone_size: -
j_call: TRBJ1-4
v_call: TRBV19
cdr3_length: 17
cdr3_nt: TGTGCCAGTAGTATAAGGACAGGGGGATCAACTAATGAAAAACTGTTTTTT
cdr3_aa: CASSIRTGGSTNEKLFF

d_call: TRBD1
clone_size: -
j_call: TRBJ1-4
v_call: TRBV11-2
cdr3_length: 16
cdr3_nt: TGTGCCAGCAGCTTAGCTACAGGGGGAACTAATGAAAAACTGTTTTTT
cdr3_aa: CASSLATGGTNEKLFF

d_call: TRBD1
clone_size: -
j_call: TRBJ2-1
v_call: TRBV15
cdr3_length: 15
cdr3_nt: TGTGCCACCAAGCGAGGCGGGACAGGTGTAAATGAGCAGTTCTTC
cdr3_aa: CATKRGGTGVNEQFF

d_call: -
clone_size: -
j_call: TRBJ2-5
v_call: TRBV4-3
cdr3_length: 13
cdr3_nt: TGCGCCAGCAGCCAAGTTGGGGGGGAGACCCAGTACTTC
cdr3_aa: CASSQVGGETQYF

d_call: -
clone_size: -
j_call: TRBJ2-5
v_call: TRBV5-1
cdr3_length: 14
cdr3_nt: TGCGCCAGCAGCTTAACACCAAGCCAAGAGACCCAGTACTTC
cdr3_aa: CASSLTPSQETQYF

d_call: TRBD1
clone_size: -
j_call: TRBJ1-1
v_call: TRBV7-2
cdr3_length: 15
cdr3_nt: TGTGCCAGCAGCTTAGGCGGGACAGGGTACACTGAAGCTTTCTTT
cdr3_aa: CASSLGGTGYTEAFF

d_call: TRBD1
clone_size: -
j_call: TRBJ2-7
v_call: TRBV7-8
cdr3_length: 14
cdr3_nt: TGTGCCAGCAGCCGTACAGGGGGGATCTACGAGCAGTACTTC
cdr3_aa: CASSRTGGIYEQYF

d_call: -
clone_size: few
j_call: TRBJ1-5
v_call: TRBV6-5
cdr3_length: 13
cdr3_nt: TGTGCCAGCAGTATAACCACGAATCAGCCCCAGCATTTT
cdr3_aa: CASSITTNQPQHF

d_call: -
clone_size: -
j_call: TRBJ2-4
v_call: TRBV10-1
cdr3_length: 13
cdr3_nt: TGCGCCAGCAGTCTTACAGGGGAGGACATTCAGTACTTC
cdr3_aa: CASSLTGEDIQYF

d_call: TRBD2
clone_size: -
j_call: TRBJ2-1
v_call: TRBV14
cdr3_length: 15
cdr3_nt: TGTGCCAGCAGCCAGCGGAATAGCGGGAAACATGAGCAGTTCTTC
cdr3_aa: CASSQRNSGKHEQFF

d_call: -
clone_size: once
j_call: TRBJ1-2
v_call: TRBV18
cdr3_length: 13
cdr3_nt: TGTGCCAGCTCACCCAGGGAGGACTATGGCTACACCTTC
cdr3_aa: CASSPREDYGYTF

d_call: -
clone_size: once
j_call: TRBJ2-5
v_call: TRBV5-1
cdr3_length: 14
cdr3_nt: TGCGCCAGCAGCCCCCAGGGGGGGTGGGAGACCCAGTACTTC
cdr3_aa: CASSPQGGWETQYF

d_call: -
clone_size: -
j_call: TRBJ1-5
v_call: TRBV19
cdr3_length: 14
cdr3_nt: TGTGCCAGTAGTATGAGGGGAGGGAATCAGCCCCAGCATTTT
cdr3_aa: CASSMRGGNQPQHF

d_call: -
clone_size: -
j_call: TRBJ1-4
v_call: TRBV6-5
cdr3_length: 16
cdr3_nt: TGTGCCAGCAGTTACCGGACAGTTGCAACTAATGAAAAACTGTTTTTT
cdr3_aa: CASSYRTVATNEKLFF

d_call: -
clone_size: -
j_call: TRBJ1-1
v_call: TRBV19
cdr3_length: 15
cdr3_nt: TGTGCCAGTAGTAGGCGGGGGGGCCGGAACACTGAAGCTTTCTTT
cdr3_aa: CASSRRGGRNTEAFF

d_call: -
clone_size: -
j_call: TRBJ1-4
v_call: TRBV19
cdr3_length: 14
cdr3_nt: TGTGCCAGTAGTATGGAGGGGCATCGTGAAAAACTGTTTTTT
cdr3_aa: CASSMEGHREKLFF

d_call: TRBD2
clone_size: -
j_call: TRBJ2-5
v_call: TRBV9
cdr3_length: 16
cdr3_nt: TGTGCCAGCAGCGTAGAGCCGGCGGGAGTGCGGGAGACCCAGTACTTC
cdr3_aa: CASSVEPAGVRETQYF

d_call: -
clone_size: -
j_call: TRBJ1-6
v_call: TRBV10-3
cdr3_length: 14
cdr3_nt: TGTGCCATCAAAAGACAGGAAAATAATTCACCCCTCCACTTT
cdr3_aa: CAIKRQENNSPLHF

d_call: TRBD2
clone_size: -
j_call: TRBJ2-1
v_call: TRBV2
cdr3_length: 15
cdr3_nt: TGTGCCAGCAGTGAACTCAGCGGGGGAAACAATGAGCAGTTCTTC
cdr3_aa: CASSELSGGNNEQFF

d_call: -
clone_size: -
j_call: TRBJ1-6
v_call: TRBV30
cdr3_length: 15
cdr3_nt: TGTGCCTGGAGCACAGGAGAGGAGGGGCCTTCACCCCTCCACTTT
cdr3_aa: CAWSTGEEGPSPLHF

d_call: -
clone_size: -
j_call: TRBJ1-5
v_call: TRBV7-2
cdr3_length: 15
cdr3_nt: TGTGCCAGCAGCCGGGGGGGCAGAGACAATCAGCCCCAGCATTTT
cdr3_aa: CASSRGGRDNQPQHF

d_call: TRBD1
clone_size: -
j_call: TRBJ2-7
v_call: TRBV6-1
cdr3_length: 14
cdr3_nt: TGTGCCAGCACGACGACAGGGAGCTCCTACGAGCAGTACTTC
cdr3_aa: CASTTTGSSYEQYF

d_call: TRBD2
clone_size: -
j_call: TRBJ2-2
v_call: TRBV2
cdr3_length: 16
cdr3_nt: TGTGCCAGCAGTCGGGGCGGGGGGGCCTACACCGGGGAGCTGTTTTTT
cdr3_aa: CASSRGGGAYTGELFF

d_call: -
clone_size: -
j_call: TRBJ2-7
v_call: TRBV18
cdr3_length: 13
cdr3_nt: TGTGCCAGCTCACCAAGGGTTTCCTACGAGCAGTACTTC
cdr3_aa: CASSPRVSYEQYF

d_call: TRBD2
clone_size: -
j_call: TRBJ2-3
v_call: TRBV5-4
cdr3_length: 16
cdr3_nt: TGTGCCAGCAGTTCAGGACTAGCCCATTACACAGATACGCAGTATTTT
cdr3_aa: CASSSGLAHYTDTQYF

d_call: -
clone_size: -
j_call: TRBJ2-1
v_call: TRBV27
cdr3_length: 13
cdr3_nt: TGTGCCACTTCAGAAGTAGCCTACAATGAGCAGTTCTTC
cdr3_aa: CATSEVAYNEQFF

d_call: TRBD1
clone_size: -
j_call: TRBJ1-2
v_call: TRBV9
cdr3_length: 18
cdr3_nt: TGTGCCAGCAGCTCCCTCCGGGGGACAGGGTCAATTAGCTATGGCTACACCTTC
cdr3_aa: CASSSLRGTGSISYGYTF

d_call: TRBD2
clone_size: -
j_call: TRBJ2-1
v_call: TRBV7-2
cdr3_length: 14
cdr3_nt: TGTGCCAGCAGCTTGGGACTAGCCTACAATGAGCAGTTCTTC
cdr3_aa: CASSLGLAYNEQFF

d_call: -
clone_size: -
j_call: TRBJ1-2
v_call: TRBV19
cdr3_length: 14
cdr3_nt: TGTGCCAGTAGTATACCCGGGATGGACTATGGCTACACCTTC
cdr3_aa: CASSIPGMDYGYTF

d_call: -
clone_size: once
j_call: TRBJ2-3
v_call: TRBV7-7
cdr3_length: 12
cdr3_nt: TGTGCTAGCTCCGGGGGCGGAAATACGCAGTATTTT
cdr3_aa: CASSGGGNTQYF

d_call: -
clone_size: -
j_call: TRBJ2-3
v_call: TRBV4-3
cdr3_length: 16
cdr3_nt: TGCGCCAGCAGCCAAGGACAGGCGCCTAGCACAGATACGCAGTATTTT
cdr3_aa: CASSQGQAPSTDTQYF

d_call: TRBD1
clone_size: -
j_call: TRBJ1-2
v_call: TRBV11-2
cdr3_length: 14
cdr3_nt: TGTGCCAGCAGCTTTCAGGGGGCAAACTATGGCTACACCTTC
cdr3_aa: CASSFQGANYGYTF

d_call: -
clone_size: few
j_call: TRBJ1-4
v_call: TRBV29-1
cdr3_length: 12
cdr3_nt: TGCAGCGTTCGCCAAGGGACGGAAAAACTGTTTTTT
cdr3_aa: CSVRQGTEKLFF

d_call: TRBD1
clone_size: -
j_call: TRBJ1-4
v_call: TRBV5-6
cdr3_length: 16
cdr3_nt: TGTGCCAGCAGCGGAGAGGGACAGGATATTAATGAAAAACTGTTTTTT
cdr3_aa: CASSGEGQDINEKLFF

d_call: TRBD1
clone_size: -
j_call: TRBJ2-7
v_call: TRBV10-3
cdr3_length: 13
cdr3_nt: TGTGCCACCACGACAGGGGGCGGCCACGAGCAGTACTTC
cdr3_aa: CATTTGGGHEQYF

d_call: -
clone_size: -
j_call: TRBJ2-3
v_call: TRBV6-5
cdr3_length: 11
cdr3_nt: TGTGCCAGCGAGGGTAGTAATACGCAGTATTTT
cdr3_aa: CASEGSNTQYF

d_call: -
clone_size: -
j_call: TRBJ2-7
v_call: TRBV19
cdr3_length: 15
cdr3_nt: TGTGCCAGTAGTATCGGGGCTTCCGTTTCCTACGAGCAGTACTTC
cdr3_aa: CASSIGASVSYEQYF

d_call: -
clone_size: -
j_call: TRBJ1-2
v_call: TRBV2
cdr3_length: 13
cdr3_nt: TGTGCCAGCAGAGAGACAGGCTCCTATGGCTACACCTTC
cdr3_aa: CASRETGSYGYTF

d_call: -
clone_size: -
j_call: TRBJ1-1
v_call: TRBV11-3
cdr3_length: 13
cdr3_nt: TGTGCCAGCAGCTTTAGGGGGAGCACTGAAGCTTTCTTT
cdr3_aa: CASSFRGSTEAFF

d_call: -
clone_size: -
j_call: TRBJ1-4
v_call: TRBV2
cdr3_length: 14
cdr3_nt: TGTGCCAGCAGTGAGGGCAGGGGCGGTGAAAAACTGTTTTTT
cdr3_aa: CASSEGRGGEKLFF

d_call: -
clone_size: -
j_call: TRBJ2-2
v_call: TRBV29-1
cdr3_length: 11
cdr3_nt: TGCAGCGTAGGCACAACCGGGGAGCTGTTTTTT
cdr3_aa: CSVGTTGELFF